This T cell receptor beta chain was profiled in a study of human T cells and chemical hapten exposure. Looking at the study overall: Mostly female, the patients presented with alopecia areata, totalis or universalis. General study points: There were significantly more large CDR3 similarity clusters among expanded TCRs than among controls.

Time point defined: patch test 1, 2 weeks after DPC sensitization. The treatment was: therapeutic diphenylcyclopropenone sensitization with weekly scalp DPC. Donors were 18 to 70-year-old alopecia patients suitable for DPC. In the original workflow: A typical sample had some 96,000 TCRs, with about 23,224 to 750,000 overall. Each CDR3 protein is one row after TCRdb ran MiXCR on the RACE reads. None of the V and J calls come from the authors' own analysis; TCRdb made them. The data show under 200,000 distinct CDR3 sequences, roughly 14% seen once. This clonotype occurred a few times. Its antigen is not known. After removal of 6 bases from V and 5 bases from J, the junction contained 8 bases not matched to a gene. Germline CDR1 SGHAT, CDR2 FQDESV (reference sequence). The CDR3 length is 15 residues.

The genes are TRBV11-1 and TRBJ2-2; 8 positions match TRBD2. This sequence was found in a woman aged 25 to 39 with alopecia areata. Some clones in this sample may be carry-over from other donors' samples. The starting material was whole blood, obtained in connection with sensitization to the hapten diphenylcyclopropenone (DPC). CDR3 nucleotide sequence: TGTGCCAGCAGGCCCGGGGGGGCCTGGACCGGGGAGCTGTTTTTT. Translated, it gives CASRPGGAWTGELFF.